The TCR beta chain under discussion was sequenced for a study of PD-1 blockade in classical Hodgkin lymphoma. The study's findings and limits: At C4D1, TCR diversity had climbed significantly for CD4+ cells, though not for CD8+ cells.

Time point indicated: cycle 4 day 1 (C4D1), after five to seven weeks of nivolumab. In every patient, relapse followed autologous stem cell transplantation, while exposure to brentuximab vedotin differed. Researchers report purifying CD4+ T cells from thawed PBMCs by magnetic negative selection. Per germline, CDR1 MNHEY and CDR2 SVGAGI. The CDR3 spans 12 residues. Deletions cut 5 bases from V and 14 bases from J, with 18 bases between. Only in-frame clones appear in the TCRdb table, and some are missing; sequencing was by immunoSEQ multiplex PCR. The sample includes tens of thousands of clones, roughly 80% seen only once; the top ten take about 3%. This clone was observed a handful of times. Its antigen is not identified.

This clonotype was sampled from a human donor with classical Hodgkin lymphoma. The sample was CD4+ T cells from blood, taken before the fourth cycle of nivolumab. The chain combines TRBV6-5 with TRBJ1-1; D is perhaps TRBD1 (6 bases). CDR3 nucleotide sequence: TGTGCCAGCAGTCCCAGTGGGACAAGGGGCTTCTTT. Encoded protein: CASSPSGTRGFF.